This T cell receptor (beta chain) was captured by sequencing in a study of metastatic and nonmetastatic thyroid tumors (dated by TCRdb to 2018 to 2021). For context, the study as a whole: The researchers compared repertoires between peripheral blood samples and tumor or nodule tissue samples from patients with malignant or benign thyroid disease.

CDR1 MDHEN and CDR2 SYDVKM were looked up in the germline V gene. The CDR3 spans 16 residues, from the cysteine through the phenylalanine. The sequence is cut down to CDR3 DNA, 48 bases in frame from base 1. The investigation overall reported the following: In both blood and tumor samples, malignant tumors were reported to have significantly higher TCR beta diversity than benign nodules.

A few counts support this clone. This clone's antigen is unknown. One end of the junction does not line up with germline, which may come from a read error. The library was produced with PCR. Sequencing took place on an Illumina HiSeq 4000. High-throughput sequencing was used to profile the TCR beta-chain CDR3 region of every patient. Concerning the study's data processing: Drawing on CDR3 differences between clinicopathological groups, the researchers built a classifier meant to tell apart patients with distant-metastatic papillary thyroid cancer. The Shannon index was used to assess repertoire diversity, and the Morisita-Horn index was used to assess tumor-blood repertoire similarity. TCRdb trimmed public reads at Q25 via fastp, called clones via MiXCR and kept in-frame beta chains. What appears here as the V and J calls and clone size reflects TCRdb's work, not the paper's. The sample table holds tens of thousands of clones, of which about 13% were seen once. The ten largest clones take up over 9% of the sample.

None of the patients had been given any treatment before thyroid surgery. Patient clinical samples collected from about 2011 to 2018 were retrospectively analysed using T-cell receptor beta sequencing. This TCR was recovered from a female donor with papillary thyroid cancer or a benign thyroid nodule (not recorded which). Some clones in this sample may be carry-over from other donors' samples. The chain is made from TRBV28 and TRBJ2-1; a weak D assignment points to TRBD2 (5 bases agree). The sequenced material came from blood. The nucleotides are TGTGCCAGCATTTTAGCCGCCGGAGGTAACTACAATGAGCAGTTCTTC. This translates into CASILAAGGNYNEQFF.